The T cell receptor (beta chain) described here comes from a study of T-cell memory formation after mild COVID-19. Study observations and caveats: CD4+ bias marked clones expanding day 15 to 37, unlike balanced contracting clones.

The germline V and J ends were trimmed by 2 bases and 6 bases, with 10 bases remaining between them. The CDR3 has 14 amino acids. CDR1 and CDR2 from the germline V gene are SEHNR and FQNEAQ (reference sequence). MiXCR was run by TCRdb on the 5' RACE reads, yielding one entry per CDR3 protein. This sample has about 350,000 distinct CDR3 sequences, with around 13% found just once. On this clonotype itself: Its antigen is still unknown.

This TCR was recovered from a man younger than 35 who had mild COVID-19 (a few samples of this study predate the infection). Cell type and time point are not known. The J gene is TRBJ2-2, the V gene TRBV7-9; D possibly corresponds to TRBD1 (6 bases). The source material was PBMCs or a T cell subset sorted from them (not recorded which). The CDR3 bases are TGTGCCAGCAGCTTAATCAGGGGATCCGGGGAGCTGTTTTTT. This codes for CASSLIRGSGELFF.